Sequencing of this T cell receptor beta chain was carried out in a study of T cells in Graves' hyperthyroidism and ophthalmopathy. Study-level findings and limits: Model-based prediction identified ophthalmopathy a median about 7 months prior to its onset.

Germline V CDR1 and CDR2: LNHNV, YYDKDF (reference sequence). Trimming shortened V by 2 bases and J by 5 bases, and 15 bases separated the two germline ends. CDR3 length equals 15 residues. As for this clonotype: Its antigen is still unknown.

The investigators amplified TCR beta CDR3 regions from RNA transcripts. The study used the HTBI primer set for a first-round RT-PCR of the TCR CDR3. TCRdb re-called the multiplex PCR reads with MiXCR, one entry per CDR3 protein. Here the sample spans approximately 380,000 distinct CDR3 sequences, about 20% being singletons. Investigators excluded patients with uncontrolled infection, other autoimmune disease, pregnancy or lactation. Orbital computed tomography and thyroid ultrasound, together with serum TRAb and thyroxine and clinical symptoms, were used for diagnoses. This chain links TRBV15 with TRBJ2-5, with D possibly being TRBD1 (5 bases). Sequences were obtained from blood. This clonotype originated in a woman under 30 with Graves' hyperthyroidism. CDR3 bases: TGTGCCACCAGCAGATCTTGGGGAACAGGCGAGACCCAGTACTTC. Its protein is CATSRSWGTGETQYF.